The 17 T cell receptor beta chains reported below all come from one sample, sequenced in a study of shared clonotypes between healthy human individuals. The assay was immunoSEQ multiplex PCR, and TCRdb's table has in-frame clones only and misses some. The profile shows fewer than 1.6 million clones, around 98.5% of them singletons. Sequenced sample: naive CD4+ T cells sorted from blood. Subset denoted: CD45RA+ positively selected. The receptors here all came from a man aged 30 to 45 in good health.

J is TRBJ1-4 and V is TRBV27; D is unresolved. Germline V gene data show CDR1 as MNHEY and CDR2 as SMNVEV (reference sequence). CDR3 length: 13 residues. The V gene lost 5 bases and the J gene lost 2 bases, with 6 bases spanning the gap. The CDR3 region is CASSIWTNEKLFF. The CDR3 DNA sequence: TGTGCCAGCAGTATATGGACTAATGAAAAACTGTTTTTT.

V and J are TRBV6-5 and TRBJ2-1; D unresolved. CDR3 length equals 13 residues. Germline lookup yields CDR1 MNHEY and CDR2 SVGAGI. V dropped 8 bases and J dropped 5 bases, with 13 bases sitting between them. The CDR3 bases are TGTGCCAGCCGCGCCTCGGCTGACAATGAGCAGTTCTTC. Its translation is CASRASADNEQFF.

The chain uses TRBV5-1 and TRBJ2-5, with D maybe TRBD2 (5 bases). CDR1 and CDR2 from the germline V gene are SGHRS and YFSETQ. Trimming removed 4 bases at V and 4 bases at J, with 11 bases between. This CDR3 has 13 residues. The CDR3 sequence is CASSLPEGETQYF. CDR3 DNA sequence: TGCGCCAGCAGCCTTCCCGAGGGAGAGACCCAGTACTTC. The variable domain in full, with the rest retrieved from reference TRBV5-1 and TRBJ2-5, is KAGVTQTPRYLIKTRGQQVTLSCSPISGHRSVSWYQQTPGQGLQFLFEYFSETQRNKGNFPGRFSGRQFSNSRSEMNVSTLELGDSALYLCASSLPEGETQYFGPGTRLLVL.

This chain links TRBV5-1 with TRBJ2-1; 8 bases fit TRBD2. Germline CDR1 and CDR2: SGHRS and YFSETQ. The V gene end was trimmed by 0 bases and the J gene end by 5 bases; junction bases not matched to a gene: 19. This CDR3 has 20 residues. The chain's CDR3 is CASSLAKWGLGTNANNEQFF. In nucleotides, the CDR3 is TGCGCCAGCAGCTTGGCCAAGTGGGGACTAGGGACAAACGCAAACAATGAGCAGTTCTTC.

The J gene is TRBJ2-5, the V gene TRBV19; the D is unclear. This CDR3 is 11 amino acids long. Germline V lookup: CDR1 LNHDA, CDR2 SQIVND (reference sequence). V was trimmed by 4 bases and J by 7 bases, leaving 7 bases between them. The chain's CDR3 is CASSTPGTQYF. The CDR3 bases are TGTGCCAGTAGTACCCCAGGGACCCAGTACTTC.

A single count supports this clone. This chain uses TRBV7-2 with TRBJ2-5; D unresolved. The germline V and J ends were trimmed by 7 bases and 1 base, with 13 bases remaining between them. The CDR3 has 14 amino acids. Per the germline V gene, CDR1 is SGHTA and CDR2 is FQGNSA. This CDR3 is CASTLGASQETQYF. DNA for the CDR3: TGTGCCAGCACCCTAGGCGCATCCCAAGAGACCCAGTACTTC.

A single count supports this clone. CDR3 sequence: CASSLSGQGNAQYF. The DNA for the CDR3 is TGCGCCAGCAGCTTGTCGGGACAGGGTAACGCGCAGTACTTC. The chain couples TRBV5-1 to TRBJ2-7; 9 bases are a match to TRBD1. CDR3 length: 14 amino acids. CDR1 and CDR2 from the germline V gene are SGHRS and YFSETQ. With V trimmed by 1 base and J by 9 bases, 8 bases remained unmatched. Drawing the rest from reference TRBV5-1 and TRBJ2-7, the complete variable domain is KAGVTQTPRYLIKTRGQQVTLSCSPISGHRSVSWYQQTPGQGLQFLFEYFSETQRNKGNFPGRFSGRQFSNSRSEMNVSTLELGDSALYLCASSLSGQGNAQYFGPGTRLTVT.

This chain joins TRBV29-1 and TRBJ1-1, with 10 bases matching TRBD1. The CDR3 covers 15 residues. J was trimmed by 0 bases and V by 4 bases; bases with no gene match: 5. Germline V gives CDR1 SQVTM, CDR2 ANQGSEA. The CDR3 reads CSVGGTGALNTEAFF. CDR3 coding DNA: TGCAGCGTTGGTGGGACAGGGGCCCTGAACACTGAAGCTTTCTTT.

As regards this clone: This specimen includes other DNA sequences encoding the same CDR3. The CDR3 sequence is CASSLSGSTDTQYF. The CDR3 DNA sequence: TGTGCCAGCAGCTTGTCGGGCTCCACAGATACGCAGTATTTT. The chain couples TRBV7-9 to TRBJ2-3; no reliable D call. V lost 3 bases and J lost 2, with 9 bases in between. The CDR3 totals 14 residues. Germline values: CDR1 SEHNR, CDR2 FQNEAQ (reference sequence).

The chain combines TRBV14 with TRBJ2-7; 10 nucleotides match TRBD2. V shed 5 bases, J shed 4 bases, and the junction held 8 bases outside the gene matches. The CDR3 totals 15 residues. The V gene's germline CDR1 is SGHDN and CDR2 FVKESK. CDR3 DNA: TGTGCCAGCAGCGAAGGACTAGCGGATTTGTACGAGCAGTACTTC. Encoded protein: CASSEGLADLYEQYF.

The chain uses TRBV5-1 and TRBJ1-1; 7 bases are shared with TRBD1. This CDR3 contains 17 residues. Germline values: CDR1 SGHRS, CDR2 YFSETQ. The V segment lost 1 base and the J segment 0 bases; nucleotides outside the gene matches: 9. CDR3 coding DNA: TGCGCCAGCAGCTTGCTTCCAGGGGGAGCGGTGAACACTGAAGCTTTCTTT. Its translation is CASSLLPGGAVNTEAFF.

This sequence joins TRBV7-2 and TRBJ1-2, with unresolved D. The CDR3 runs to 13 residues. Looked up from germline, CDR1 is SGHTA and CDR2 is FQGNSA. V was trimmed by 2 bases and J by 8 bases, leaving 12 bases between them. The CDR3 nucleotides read TGTGCCAGCAGCTTACGGGGTCTATCGGGCTACACCTTC. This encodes CASSLRGLSGYTF.

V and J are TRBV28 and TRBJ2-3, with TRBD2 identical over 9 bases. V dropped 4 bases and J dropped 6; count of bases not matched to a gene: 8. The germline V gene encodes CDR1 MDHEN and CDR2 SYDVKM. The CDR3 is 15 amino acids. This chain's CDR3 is CASSSGTSIRDTQYF. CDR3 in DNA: TGTGCCAGCAGTTCCGGGACTAGCATTCGGGATACGCAGTATTTT.

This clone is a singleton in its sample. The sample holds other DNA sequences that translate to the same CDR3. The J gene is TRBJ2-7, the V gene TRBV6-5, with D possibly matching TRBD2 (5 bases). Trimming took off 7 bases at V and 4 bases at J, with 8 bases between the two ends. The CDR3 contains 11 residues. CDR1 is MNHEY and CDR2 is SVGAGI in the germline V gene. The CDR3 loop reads CASTRGYEQYF. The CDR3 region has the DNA TGTGCCAGCACCCGCGGGTACGAGCAGTACTTC.

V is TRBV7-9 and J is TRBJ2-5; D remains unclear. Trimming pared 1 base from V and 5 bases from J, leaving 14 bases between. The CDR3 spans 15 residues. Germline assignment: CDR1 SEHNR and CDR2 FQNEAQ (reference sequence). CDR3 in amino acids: CASSLGRTLGETQYF. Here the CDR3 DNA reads TGTGCCAGCAGCTTAGGACGGACCCTCGGGGAGACCCAGTACTTC.

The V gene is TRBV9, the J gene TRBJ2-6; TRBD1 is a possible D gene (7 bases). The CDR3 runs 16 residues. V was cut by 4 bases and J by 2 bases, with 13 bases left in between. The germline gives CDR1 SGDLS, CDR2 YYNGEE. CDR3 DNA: TGTGCCAGCAGCCTAGGAGGGGGCGCTGGGGCCAACGTCCTGACTTTC. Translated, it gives CASSLGGGAGANVLTF.

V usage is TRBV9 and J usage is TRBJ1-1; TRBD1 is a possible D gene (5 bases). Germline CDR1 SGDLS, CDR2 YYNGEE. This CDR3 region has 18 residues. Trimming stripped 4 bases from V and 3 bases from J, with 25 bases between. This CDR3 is CASSSRRSGRADHTEAFF. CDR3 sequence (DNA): TGTGCCAGCAGCTCCCGACGGTCCGGCAGGGCGGACCACACTGAAGCTTTCTTT. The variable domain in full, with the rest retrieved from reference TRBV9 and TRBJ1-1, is DSGVTQTPKHLITATGQRVTLRCSPRSGDLSVYWYQQSLDQGLQFLIQYYNGEERAKGNILERFSAQQFPDLHSELNLSSLELGDSALYFCASSSRRSGRADHTEAFFGQGTRLTVV.